This TCR beta chain was recovered during a study of T cell responses to AZD1222 COVID-19 vaccine. Trimming shortened V by 0 bases and J by 5 bases, and 15 bases separated the two germline ends. Per germline, CDR1 SGHDT and CDR2 YYEEEE. The CDR3 covers 15 residues. Generated by immunoSEQ multiplex PCR, the TCRdb table keeps only in-frame clones and is missing some. The repertoire holds about 260,000 clones, with approximately 95% as singletons. This chain links TRBV5-6 with TRBJ2-7, with D possibly being TRBD1 (5 bases). The origin of this receptor is an adult in good health. The starting material was peripheral blood, obtained on day 0 of AZD1222 vaccination. CDR3 bases: TGTGCCAGCAGCTTGGACAGGCTGGGGCTCGACGAGCAGTACTTC. The encoded protein is CASSLDRLGLDEQYF.